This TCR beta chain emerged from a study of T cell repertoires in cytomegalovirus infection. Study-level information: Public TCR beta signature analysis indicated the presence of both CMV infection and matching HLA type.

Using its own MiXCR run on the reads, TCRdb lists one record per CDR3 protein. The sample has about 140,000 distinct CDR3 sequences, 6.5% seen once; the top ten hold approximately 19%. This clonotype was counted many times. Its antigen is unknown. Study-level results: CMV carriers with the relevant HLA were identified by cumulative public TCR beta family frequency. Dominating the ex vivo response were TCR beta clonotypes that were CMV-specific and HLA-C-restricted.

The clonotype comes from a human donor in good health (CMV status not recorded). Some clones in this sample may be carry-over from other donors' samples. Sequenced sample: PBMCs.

The CDR3 nucleotides read TGTGCCAGCACCGCCGCCAATAACTATGGCTACACCTTC. Residues: CASTAANNYGYTF. The J gene is TRBJ1-2, the V gene TRBV25-1; D gene uncertain. The CDR3 extends over 13 amino acids. The V and J ends lost 7 bases and 1 base respectively, with 10 bases between them. Looked up from germline, CDR1 is MGHDK and CDR2 is SYGVNS.